This T cell receptor beta chain derives from a study of blood T cell repertoires in COVID-19. Study-wide context: The United States, Italy and Spain provided the acute and convalescent COVID-19 samples.

Repertoires were generated with immunoSEQ multiplex PCR, while TCRdb's copy carries only in-frame clones and drops some. The sample has under 350,000 clones; about four fifths are singletons. Trimming took 6 bases from V and 4 from J, leaving 16 bases between them. The CDR3 contains 14 residues. Germline assignment: CDR1 SGHNT and CDR2 YYREEE (reference sequence). The chain employs TRBV5-4 and TRBJ1-2; D is unresolved. Sequenced input: peripheral blood. This clonotype originated in a woman aged 45-65 years who had recovered from COVID-19. The CDR3 is CASTRRAGSYGYTF. As DNA, the CDR3 is TGTGCCAGCACCCGGAGGGCAGGAAGCTATGGCTACACCTTC.